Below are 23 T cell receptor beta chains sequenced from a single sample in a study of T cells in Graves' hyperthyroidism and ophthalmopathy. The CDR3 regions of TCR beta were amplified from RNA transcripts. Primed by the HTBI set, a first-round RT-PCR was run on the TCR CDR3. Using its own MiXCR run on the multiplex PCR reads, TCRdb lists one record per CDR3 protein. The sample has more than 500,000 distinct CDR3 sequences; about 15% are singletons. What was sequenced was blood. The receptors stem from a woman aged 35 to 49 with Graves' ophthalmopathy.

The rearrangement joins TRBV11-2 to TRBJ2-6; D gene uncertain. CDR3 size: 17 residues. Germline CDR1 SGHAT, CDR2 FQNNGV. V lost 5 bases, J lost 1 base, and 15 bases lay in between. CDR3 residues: CASSVIQTPSGANVLTF. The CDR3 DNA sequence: TGTGCCAGCAGCGTCATACAAACACCATCTGGGGCCAACGTCCTGACTTTC.

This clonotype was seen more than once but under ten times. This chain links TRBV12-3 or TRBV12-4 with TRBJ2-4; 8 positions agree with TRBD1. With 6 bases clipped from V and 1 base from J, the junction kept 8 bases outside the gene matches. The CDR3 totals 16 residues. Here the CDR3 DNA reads TGTGCCAGCAGCGCCCCCCGACAGGGGGCCAAAAACATTCAGTACTTC. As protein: CASSAPRQGAKNIQYF.

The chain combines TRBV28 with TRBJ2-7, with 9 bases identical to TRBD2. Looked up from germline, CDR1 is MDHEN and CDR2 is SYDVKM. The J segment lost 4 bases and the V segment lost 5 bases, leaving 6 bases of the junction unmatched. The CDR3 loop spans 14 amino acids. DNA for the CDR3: TGTGCCAGCAGTGTATTGGGACTAGCTTACGAGCAGTACTTC. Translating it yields CASSVLGLAYEQYF.

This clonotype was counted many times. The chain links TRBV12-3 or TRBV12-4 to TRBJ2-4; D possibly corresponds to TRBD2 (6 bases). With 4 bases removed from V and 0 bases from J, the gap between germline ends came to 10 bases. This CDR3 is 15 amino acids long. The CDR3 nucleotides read TGTGCCAGCAGTTCGGGACTCCTAGCCAAAAACATTCAGTACTTC. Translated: CASSSGLLAKNIQYF.

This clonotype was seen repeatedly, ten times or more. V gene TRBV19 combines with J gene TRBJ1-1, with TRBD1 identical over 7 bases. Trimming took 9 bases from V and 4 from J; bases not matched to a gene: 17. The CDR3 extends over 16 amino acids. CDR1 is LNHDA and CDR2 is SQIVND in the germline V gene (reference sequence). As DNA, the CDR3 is TGTGCCAGCACCAGACAGGGAAGGGAGAGGATCACTGAAGCTTTCTTT. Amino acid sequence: CASTRQGRERITEAFF. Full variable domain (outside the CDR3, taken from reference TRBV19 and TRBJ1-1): DGGITQSPKYLFRKEGQNVTLSCEQNLNHDAMYWYRQDPGQGLRLIYYSQIVNDFQKGDIAEGYSVSREKKESFPLTVTSAQKNPTAFYLCASTRQGRERITEAFFGQGTRLTVV.

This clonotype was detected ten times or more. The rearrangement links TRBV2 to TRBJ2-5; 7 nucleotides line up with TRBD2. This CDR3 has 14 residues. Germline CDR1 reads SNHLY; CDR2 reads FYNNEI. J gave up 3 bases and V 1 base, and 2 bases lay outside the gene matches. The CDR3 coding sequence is TGTGCCAGCAGTGAAGTACGGGGGGAAGAGACCCAGTACTTC. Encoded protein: CASSEVRGEETQYF.

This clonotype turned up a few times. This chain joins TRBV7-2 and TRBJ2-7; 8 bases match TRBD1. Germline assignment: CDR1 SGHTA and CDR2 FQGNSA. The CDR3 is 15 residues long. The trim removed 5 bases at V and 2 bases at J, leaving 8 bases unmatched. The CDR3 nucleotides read TGTGCCAGCAGCCTAGGACAGGGTAGGACCTACGAGCAGTACTTC. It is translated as CASSLGQGRTYEQYF.

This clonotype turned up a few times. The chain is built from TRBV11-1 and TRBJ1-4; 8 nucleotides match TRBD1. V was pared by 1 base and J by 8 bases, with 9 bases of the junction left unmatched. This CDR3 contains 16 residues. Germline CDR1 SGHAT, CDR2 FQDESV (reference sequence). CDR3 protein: CASSLGSTGAGEKLFF. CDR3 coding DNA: TGTGCCAGCAGCTTAGGGTCGACAGGGGCGGGAGAAAAACTGTTTTTT.

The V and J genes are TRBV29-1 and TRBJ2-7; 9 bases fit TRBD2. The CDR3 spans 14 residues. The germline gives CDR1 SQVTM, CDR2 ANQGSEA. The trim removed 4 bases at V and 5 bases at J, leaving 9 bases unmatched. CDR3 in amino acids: CSVATAGGRNEQYF. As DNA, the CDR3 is TGCAGCGTTGCCACAGCGGGAGGTAGGAACGAGCAGTACTTC.

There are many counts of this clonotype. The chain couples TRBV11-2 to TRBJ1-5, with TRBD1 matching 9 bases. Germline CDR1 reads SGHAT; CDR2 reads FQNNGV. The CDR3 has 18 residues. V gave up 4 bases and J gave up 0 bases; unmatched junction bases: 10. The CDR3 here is CASSSQTGTGYSNQPQHF. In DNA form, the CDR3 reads TGTGCCAGCAGCTCGCAGACCGGGACAGGGTATAGCAATCAGCCCCAGCATTTT. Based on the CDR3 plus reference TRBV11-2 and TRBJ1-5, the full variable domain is EAGVAQSPRYKIIEKRQSVAFWCNPISGHATLYWYQQILGQGPKLLIQFQNNGVVDDSQLPKDRFSAERLKGVDSTLKIQPAKLEDSAVYLCASSSQTGTGYSNQPQHFGDGTRLSIL.

The CDR3: CASSGAGSSYEQYF. In DNA form, the CDR3 reads TGCGCCAGCAGCGGTGCAGGGAGCTCCTACGAGCAGTACTTC. The V and J genes are TRBV5-1 and TRBJ2-7; D is possibly TRBD1 or TRBD2 (5 bases each). Trimming took off 4 bases at V and 0 bases at J, with 11 bases between the two ends. The CDR3 totals 14 residues. CDR1 is SGHRS and CDR2 is YFSETQ in the germline V gene.

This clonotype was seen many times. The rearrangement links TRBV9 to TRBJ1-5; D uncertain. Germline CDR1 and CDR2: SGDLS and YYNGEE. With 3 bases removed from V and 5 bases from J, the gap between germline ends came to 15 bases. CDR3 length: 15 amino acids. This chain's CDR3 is CASSADGVGYQPQHF. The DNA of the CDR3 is TGTGCCAGCAGCGCTGACGGGGTAGGATATCAGCCCCAGCATTTT.

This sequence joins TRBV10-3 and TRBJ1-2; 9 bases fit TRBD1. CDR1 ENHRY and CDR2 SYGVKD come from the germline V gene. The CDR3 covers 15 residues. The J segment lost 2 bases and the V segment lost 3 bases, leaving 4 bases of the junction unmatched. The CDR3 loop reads CAISDVTGGNYGYTF. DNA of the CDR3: TGTGCCATCAGTGATGTGACAGGGGGGAACTATGGCTACACCTTC.

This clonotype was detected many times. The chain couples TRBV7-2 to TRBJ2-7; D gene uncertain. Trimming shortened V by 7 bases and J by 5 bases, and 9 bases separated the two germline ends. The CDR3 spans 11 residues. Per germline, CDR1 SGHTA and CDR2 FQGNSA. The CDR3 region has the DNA TGTGCCAGCACCCCGTTTGACGAGCAGTACTTC. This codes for CASTPFDEQYF.

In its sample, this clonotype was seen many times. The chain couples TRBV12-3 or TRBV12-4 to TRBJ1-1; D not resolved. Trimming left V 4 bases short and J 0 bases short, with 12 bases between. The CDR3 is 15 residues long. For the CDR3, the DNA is TGTGCCAGCAGTTACGGCGTAGGCCTGAACACTGAAGCTTTCTTT. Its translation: CASSYGVGLNTEAFF.

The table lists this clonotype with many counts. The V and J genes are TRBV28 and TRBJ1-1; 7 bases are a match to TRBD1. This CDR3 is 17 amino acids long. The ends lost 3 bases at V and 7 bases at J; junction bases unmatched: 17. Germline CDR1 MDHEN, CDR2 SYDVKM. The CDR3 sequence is CASSLGLRGRGVHEAFF. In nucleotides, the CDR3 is TGTGCCAGCAGTTTGGGGCTGAGGGGGCGCGGGGTGCATGAAGCTTTCTTT.

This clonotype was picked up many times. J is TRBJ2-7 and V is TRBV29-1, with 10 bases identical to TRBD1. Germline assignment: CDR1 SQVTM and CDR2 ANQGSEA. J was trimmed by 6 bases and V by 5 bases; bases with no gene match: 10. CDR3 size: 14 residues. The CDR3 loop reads CSVFAGTGVGEQYF. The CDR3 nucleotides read TGCAGCGTTTTTGCCGGGACAGGGGTGGGCGAGCAGTACTTC.

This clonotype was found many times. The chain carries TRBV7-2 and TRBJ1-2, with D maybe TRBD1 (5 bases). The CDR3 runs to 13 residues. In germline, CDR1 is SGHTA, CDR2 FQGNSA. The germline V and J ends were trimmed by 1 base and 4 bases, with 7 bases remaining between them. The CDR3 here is CASSLGGFYGYTF. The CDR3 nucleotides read TGTGCCAGCAGCTTAGGGGGGTTCTATGGCTACACCTTC. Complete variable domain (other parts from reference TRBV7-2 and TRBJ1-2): GAGVSQSPSNKVTEKGKDVELRCDPISGHTALYWYRQSLGQGLEFLIYFQGNSAPDKSGLPSDRFSAERTGGSVSTLTIQRTQQEDSAVYLCASSLGGFYGYTFGSGTRLTVV.

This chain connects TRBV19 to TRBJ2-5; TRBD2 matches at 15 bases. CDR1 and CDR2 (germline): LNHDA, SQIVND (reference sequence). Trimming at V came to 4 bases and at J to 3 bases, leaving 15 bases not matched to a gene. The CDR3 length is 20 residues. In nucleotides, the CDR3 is TGTGCCAGTAGTACTCCCGGGACTAGCGGGAGGAGCTTGAGGGAAGAGACCCAGTACTTC. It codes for CASSTPGTSGRSLREETQYF.

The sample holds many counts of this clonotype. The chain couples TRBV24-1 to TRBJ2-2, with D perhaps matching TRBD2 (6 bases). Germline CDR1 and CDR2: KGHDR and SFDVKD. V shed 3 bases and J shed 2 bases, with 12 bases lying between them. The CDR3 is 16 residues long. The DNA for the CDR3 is TGTGCCACCAGTGATCTCAGCGGGCTAAACACCGGGGAGCTGTTTTTT. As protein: CATSDLSGLNTGELFF.

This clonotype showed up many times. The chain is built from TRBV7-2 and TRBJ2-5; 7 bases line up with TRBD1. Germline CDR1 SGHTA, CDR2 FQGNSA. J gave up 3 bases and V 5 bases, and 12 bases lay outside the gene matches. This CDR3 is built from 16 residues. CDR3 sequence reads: CASSLRTGESEETQYF. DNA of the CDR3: TGTGCCAGCAGCCTTCGCACAGGGGAAAGCGAAGAGACCCAGTACTTC.

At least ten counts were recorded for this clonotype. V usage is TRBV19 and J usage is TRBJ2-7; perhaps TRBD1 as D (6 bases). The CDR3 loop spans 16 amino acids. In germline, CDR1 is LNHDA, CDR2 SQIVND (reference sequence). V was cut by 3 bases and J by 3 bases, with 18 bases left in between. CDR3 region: CASSMKSWPGVYEQYF. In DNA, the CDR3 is TGTGCCAGTAGTATGAAGTCGTGGCCAGGGGTCTACGAGCAGTACTTC. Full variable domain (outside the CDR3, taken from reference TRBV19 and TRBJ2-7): DGGITQSPKYLFRKEGQNVTLSCEQNLNHDAMYWYRQDPGQGLRLIYYSQIVNDFQKGDIAEGYSVSREKKESFPLTVTSAQKNPTAFYLCASSMKSWPGVYEQYFGPGTRLTVT.

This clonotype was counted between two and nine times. CDR3 nucleotides: TGTGCCAGCAGAACCGCGGGACACGTCGACTCCTACGAGCAGTACTTC. Its translation is CASRTAGHVDSYEQYF. The chain recombines TRBV9 with TRBJ2-7; D is perhaps TRBD1 or TRBD2 (6 bases each). Trimming took off 5 bases at V and 0 bases at J, with 18 bases between the two ends. The CDR3 has 16 amino acids. Germline V gene data show CDR1 as SGDLS and CDR2 as YYNGEE.